A selection of T cell receptor beta chains follows, all from one sample in a study of cytomegalovirus exposure and HLA in healthy donors. Clones were read by immunoSEQ multiplex PCR, and TCRdb kept only the in-frame ones, dropping some. Altogether around 300,000 clones are present, about 90% being singletons, with the ten largest covering around 2.1%. The sequencing input was PBMCs. These receptors were collected from a woman between 18 and 30 years old in good health and CMV-seronegative. Each CDR3 is given with its conserved first and last residue. The D gene is left open where the match is weak. Only some rows state a clone size, as once, few, many or a class for expanded clones.

clone size: NA
D gene: TRBD2
V gene: TRBV7-3
J gene: TRBJ2-1
CDR3 DNA: TGTGCCAGCAGCTTATTGAGCGGGACCGCCTACAATGAGCAGTTCTTC
CDR3 protein: CASSLLSGTAYNEQFF

clone size: NA
D gene: TRBD2
V gene: TRBV27
J gene: TRBJ2-3
CDR3 DNA: TGTGCCACCTCTCATGAACTAGCGACAGATACGCAGTATTTT
CDR3 protein: CATSHELATDTQYF

clone size: NA
D gene: TRBD2
V gene: TRBV5-1
J gene: TRBJ2-1
CDR3 DNA: TGCGCCAGCAGCCTCGAGGAGCGGGGATGGAATGAGCAGTTCTTC
CDR3 protein: CASSLEERGWNEQFF

clone size: NA
D gene: TRBD2
V gene: TRBV10-3
J gene: TRBJ2-2
CDR3 DNA: TGTGCCATCACAAGTCGGGACTATGCCTTCTGGGTGTTTTTT
CDR3 protein: CAITSRDYAFWVFF

clone size: NA
D gene: NA
V gene: TRBV6-1
J gene: TRBJ2-2
CDR3 DNA: TGTGCCAGCACCTTAAACACCGGGGAGCTGTTTTTT
CDR3 protein: CASTLNTGELFF

clone size: NA
D gene: TRBD2
V gene: TRBV7-9
J gene: TRBJ2-7
CDR3 DNA: TGTGCCAGCAGCCTCTCACTAGCGGGGGTCTACGACGAGCAGTACTTC
CDR3 protein: CASSLSLAGVYDEQYF

clone size: NA
D gene: NA
V gene: TRBV15
J gene: TRBJ2-5
CDR3 DNA: TGTGCCACCAGCAGAGACCGGGGAGAGGAGACCCAGTACTTC
CDR3 protein: CATSRDRGEETQYF

clone size: NA
D gene: NA
V gene: TRBV15
J gene: TRBJ2-3
CDR3 DNA: TGTGCCACCAGCAGAGGTACAGGCCATGGCGGAGGGTTAGATACGCAGTATTTT
CDR3 protein: CATSRGTGHGGGLDTQYF

clone size: NA
D gene: TRBD2
V gene: TRBV7-2
J gene: TRBJ2-6
CDR3 DNA: TGTGCCAGCAGCTTATCTAGCGGGGGGCTCTCTGGGGCCAACGTCCTGACTTTC
CDR3 protein: CASSLSSGGLSGANVLTF

clone size: NA
D gene: NA
V gene: TRBV6-4
J gene: TRBJ2-1
CDR3 DNA: TGTGCCAGCAGTGCCGGTTATGGGGGCCGGCAGTTCTTC
CDR3 protein: CASSAGYGGRQFF

clone size: NA
D gene: NA
V gene: TRBV18
J gene: TRBJ2-3
CDR3 DNA: TGTGCCAGCTCACCACCCAACACAGATACGCAGTATTTT
CDR3 protein: CASSPPNTDTQYF

clone size: NA
D gene: NA
V gene: TRBV19
J gene: TRBJ2-7
CDR3 DNA: TGTGCCAGTAGTATAGTCCCTCGGTACGGCGAGCAGTACTTC
CDR3 protein: CASSIVPRYGEQYF

clone size: NA
D gene: NA
V gene: TRBV27
J gene: TRBJ2-1
CDR3 DNA: TGTGCCAGCAGTTTAATCGTACAGGACAATGAGCAGTTCTTC
CDR3 protein: CASSLIVQDNEQFF

clone size: once
D gene: TRBD1
V gene: TRBV29-1
J gene: TRBJ2-7
CDR3 DNA: TGCAGCGTTCAAGGGGGCACCCTCTCCTACGAGCAGTACTTC
CDR3 protein: CSVQGGTLSYEQYF

clone size: once
D gene: NA
V gene: TRBV7-6
J gene: TRBJ2-5
CDR3 DNA: TGTGCCAGCGTTCTAGTCCCTCTCAAGATGGAGACCCAGTACTTC
CDR3 protein: CASVLVPLKMETQYF

clone size: NA
D gene: NA
V gene: TRBV5-1
J gene: TRBJ2-3
CDR3 DNA: TGCGCCAGCAGCGAAGGGGGTATTAGCACAGATACGCAGTATTTT
CDR3 protein: CASSEGGISTDTQYF

clone size: NA
D gene: NA
V gene: TRBV5-6
J gene: TRBJ1-3
CDR3 DNA: TGTGCCAGCAGCCCCGGGGGATCTGGAAACACCATATATTTT
CDR3 protein: CASSPGGSGNTIYF

clone size: NA
D gene: TRBD1
V gene: TRBV30
J gene: TRBJ1-3
CDR3 DNA: TGTGCCTGGGCACAGGGGGCTGGAAACACCATATATTTT
CDR3 protein: CAWAQGAGNTIYF

clone size: NA
D gene: NA
V gene: TRBV7-3
J gene: TRBJ1-1
CDR3 DNA: TGTGCCAGCAGACTTATCTCGAACACTGAAGCTTTCTTT
CDR3 protein: CASRLISNTEAFF

clone size: NA
D gene: TRBD1
V gene: TRBV13
J gene: TRBJ2-1
CDR3 DNA: TGTGCCAGCAGCCGAGGGGGACAGGGAAAGAATGAGCAGTTCTTC
CDR3 protein: CASSRGGQGKNEQFF

clone size: NA
D gene: TRBD1
V gene: TRBV27
J gene: TRBJ2-7
CDR3 DNA: TGTGCCAGCAGTCAATACAAACTACCGGGACAGGGATTCTACGAGCAGTACTTC
CDR3 protein: CASSQYKLPGQGFYEQYF

clone size: NA
D gene: TRBD1
V gene: TRBV29-1
J gene: TRBJ1-5
CDR3 DNA: TGCAGCGTTGTGGGACAGTTAGATCAGCCCCAGCATTTT
CDR3 protein: CSVVGQLDQPQHF

clone size: NA
D gene: TRBD2
V gene: TRBV15
J gene: TRBJ2-5
CDR3 DNA: TGTGCCACCAGCAGAACAAGAGCGGGGGGACAAGAGACCCAGTACTTC
CDR3 protein: CATSRTRAGGQETQYF

clone size: NA
D gene: NA
V gene: TRBV14
J gene: TRBJ1-3
CDR3 DNA: TGTGCCAGCAGCCAAGCCTACTCCCAGGTCTACTCCTCTGGAAACACCATATATTTT
CDR3 protein: CASSQAYSQVYSSGNTIYF

clone size: NA
D gene: TRBD1
V gene: TRBV6-5
J gene: TRBJ1-2
CDR3 DNA: TGTGCCAGCAGTACGGGACAGGCCTATGGCTACACCTTC
CDR3 protein: CASSTGQAYGYTF

clone size: NA
D gene: TRBD2
V gene: TRBV5-6
J gene: TRBJ2-5
CDR3 DNA: TGTGCCAGCAGCTTGGGACTAGCGGGGGGGCTAGGAGAGACCCAGTACTTC
CDR3 protein: CASSLGLAGGLGETQYF

clone size: NA
D gene: NA
V gene: TRBV6-1
J gene: TRBJ1-1
CDR3 DNA: TGTGCCAGCAGAAGTCAGGGCATGAACACTGAAGCTTTCTTT
CDR3 protein: CASRSQGMNTEAFF

clone size: few
D gene: TRBD1
V gene: TRBV5-1
J gene: TRBJ1-1
CDR3 DNA: TGCGCCAGCAGGGAGGGGGCTTTGAACACTGAAGCTTTCTTT
CDR3 protein: CASREGALNTEAFF

clone size: NA
D gene: TRBD1
V gene: TRBV6-1
J gene: TRBJ2-5
CDR3 DNA: TGTGCCAGCAGTGAAGGATCAGGGACAGAGTACTTC
CDR3 protein: CASSEGSGTEYF

clone size: NA
D gene: TRBD1
V gene: TRBV2
J gene: TRBJ1-6
CDR3 DNA: TGTGCCAGCAGCCGGACAGGGGGATACAATTCACCCCTCCACTTT
CDR3 protein: CASSRTGGYNSPLHF

clone size: NA
D gene: NA
V gene: TRBV30
J gene: TRBJ1-4
CDR3 DNA: TGTGCCTGGAGTGAAGGGAGGTCATCTAATGAAAAACTGTTTTTT
CDR3 protein: CAWSEGRSSNEKLFF

clone size: NA
D gene: TRBD1
V gene: TRBV18
J gene: TRBJ1-1
CDR3 DNA: TGTGCCAGCTCACCAAAAGGGGCGGGACAGGTCACTGAAGCTTTCTTT
CDR3 protein: CASSPKGAGQVTEAFF

clone size: NA
D gene: TRBD1
V gene: TRBV27
J gene: TRBJ1-4
CDR3 DNA: TGTGCCAGCAGCCTAACAGGGGGATCTGGCGAAAAACTGTTTTTT
CDR3 protein: CASSLTGGSGEKLFF

clone size: NA
D gene: TRBD2
V gene: TRBV27
J gene: TRBJ2-1
CDR3 DNA: TGTGCCAGCAGTCCTCAAACTAGCGGACGCTCCTACAATGAGCAGTTCTTC
CDR3 protein: CASSPQTSGRSYNEQFF

clone size: NA
D gene: TRBD1
V gene: TRBV5-1
J gene: TRBJ2-7
CDR3 DNA: TGCGCCAGCAGCCCAGCGACAGGGTCCTACGAGCAGTACTTC
CDR3 protein: CASSPATGSYEQYF

clone size: few
D gene: NA
V gene: TRBV25-1
J gene: TRBJ2-2
CDR3 DNA: TGTGCCAGCAGTGATGGGGGCCGCGACACCGGGGAGCTGTTTTTT
CDR3 protein: CASSDGGRDTGELFF

clone size: NA
D gene: NA
V gene: TRBV5-1
J gene: TRBJ2-5
CDR3 DNA: TGCGCCAGCAGCTTTCCCAGCCAAGAGACCCAGTACTTC
CDR3 protein: CASSFPSQETQYF

clone size: NA
D gene: TRBD1
V gene: TRBV4-2
J gene: TRBJ1-6
CDR3 DNA: TGTGCCAGCAGCCAAGTGGGACAGGGGAATTCCCCCCTCCACTTT
CDR3 protein: CASSQVGQGNSPLHF

clone size: NA
D gene: TRBD1
V gene: TRBV27
J gene: TRBJ1-1
CDR3 DNA: TGTGCCAGCAGTTCACGCCTACAGGGGGACACTGAAGCTTTCTTT
CDR3 protein: CASSSRLQGDTEAFF

clone size: NA
D gene: TRBD1
V gene: TRBV15
J gene: TRBJ2-1
CDR3 DNA: TGTGCCACCAGCAGAGATTTTGACAGGGCATCAGGATACCCTCACAATGAGCAGTTCTTC
CDR3 protein: CATSRDFDRASGYPHNEQFF

clone size: NA
D gene: TRBD2
V gene: TRBV2
J gene: TRBJ2-7
CDR3 DNA: TGTGCCAGCAGCTTAGCGGGGACGTCCTACGAGCAGTACTTC
CDR3 protein: CASSLAGTSYEQYF

clone size: NA
D gene: NA
V gene: TRBV6-5
J gene: TRBJ1-1
CDR3 DNA: TGTGCCAGCCACTTAAAACCCTCTATGAACACTGAAGCTTTCTTT
CDR3 protein: CASHLKPSMNTEAFF

clone size: NA
D gene: TRBD1
V gene: TRBV6-1
J gene: TRBJ2-7
CDR3 DNA: TGTGCCAGCCGTCGACAGGGTTGGGCCTACGAGCAGTACTTC
CDR3 protein: CASRRQGWAYEQYF

clone size: NA
D gene: TRBD1
V gene: TRBV4-2
J gene: TRBJ1-5
CDR3 DNA: TGTGCCAGCAGCCAAGAAAGAGAGGGGGCTGGCAATCAGCCCCAGCATTTT
CDR3 protein: CASSQEREGAGNQPQHF

clone size: NA
D gene: TRBD2
V gene: TRBV4-1
J gene: TRBJ2-1
CDR3 DNA: TGCGCCAGCAGCCAAGATAGGGCTAGCGGGGGGGCTTTCTACAATGAGCAGTTCTTC
CDR3 protein: CASSQDRASGGAFYNEQFF

clone size: once
D gene: TRBD1
V gene: TRBV2
J gene: TRBJ1-2
CDR3 DNA: TGTGCCAGCAGGGAGGACAGGGGTGGCTACACCTTC
CDR3 protein: CASREDRGGYTF

clone size: NA
D gene: TRBD2
V gene: TRBV2
J gene: TRBJ2-7
CDR3 DNA: TGTGCCAGCGGTAGCGGGGGACTATTCTACGAGCAGTACTTC
CDR3 protein: CASGSGGLFYEQYF

clone size: NA
D gene: NA
V gene: TRBV10-1
J gene: TRBJ1-2
CDR3 DNA: TGCGCCAGCAAGAGGTGGCGGTATGGCTACACCTTC
CDR3 protein: CASKRWRYGYTF

clone size: NA
D gene: TRBD1
V gene: TRBV7-9
J gene: TRBJ1-1
CDR3 DNA: TGTGCCACCAAGCCCGGGACAGGATTAATCGGGTACTTGGACACTGAAGCTTTCTTT
CDR3 protein: CATKPGTGLIGYLDTEAFF

clone size: NA
D gene: NA
V gene: TRBV30
J gene: TRBJ2-7
CDR3 DNA: TGTGCCTGGAGTGTAGACACCTCCTACGAGCAGTACTTC
CDR3 protein: CAWSVDTSYEQYF

clone size: NA
D gene: TRBD1
V gene: TRBV12-5
J gene: TRBJ1-5
CDR3 DNA: TGTGCTAGTGGTCTGGGACAGGGCTATCAGCCCCAGCATTTT
CDR3 protein: CASGLGQGYQPQHF

clone size: NA
D gene: TRBD1
V gene: TRBV28
J gene: TRBJ2-7
CDR3 DNA: TGTGCCAGCAGTCTAGCCGGGACAGGGACCTACGAGCAGTACTTC
CDR3 protein: CASSLAGTGTYEQYF

clone size: NA
D gene: TRBD2
V gene: TRBV10-3
J gene: TRBJ2-7
CDR3 DNA: TGTGCCATCAGTGAGGGGAGCGGGGGTTCGTACTTC
CDR3 protein: CAISEGSGGSYF

clone size: NA
D gene: TRBD1
V gene: TRBV5-6
J gene: TRBJ1-2
CDR3 DNA: TGTGCCAGCAGCTTGGGGACAGGGGGCTTGGAGGACTATGGCTACACCTTC
CDR3 protein: CASSLGTGGLEDYGYTF

clone size: NA
D gene: NA
V gene: TRBV25-1
J gene: TRBJ1-2
CDR3 DNA: TGTGCCAGCAGTGAATATCAGGACGGGAGGAATGGCTACACCTTC
CDR3 protein: CASSEYQDGRNGYTF